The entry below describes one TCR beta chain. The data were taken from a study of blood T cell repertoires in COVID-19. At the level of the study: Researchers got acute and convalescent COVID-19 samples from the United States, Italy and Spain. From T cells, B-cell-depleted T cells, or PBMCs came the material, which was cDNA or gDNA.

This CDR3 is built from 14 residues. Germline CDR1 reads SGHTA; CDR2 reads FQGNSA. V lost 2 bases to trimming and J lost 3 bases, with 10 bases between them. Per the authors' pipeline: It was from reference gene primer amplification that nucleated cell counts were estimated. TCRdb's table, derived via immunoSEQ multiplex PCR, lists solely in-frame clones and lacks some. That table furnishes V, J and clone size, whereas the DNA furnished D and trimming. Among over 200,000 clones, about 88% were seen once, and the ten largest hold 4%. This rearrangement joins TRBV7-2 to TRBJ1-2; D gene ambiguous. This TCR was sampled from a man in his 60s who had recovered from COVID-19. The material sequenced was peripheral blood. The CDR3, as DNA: TGTGCCAGCAGCTTATTCGCGGATGACTATGGCTACACCTTC. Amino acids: CASSLFADDYGYTF.